This T cell receptor (beta chain) was sequenced during a study of T cell responses to AZD1222 COVID-19 vaccine. About the study: Second doses that came at about 4 or about 12 weeks were put together. The study's findings and limits: There were vaccine-associated CD4 TCRs across spike, dominant at 160-218 and 743-854.

Worth noting for this clone: Its antigen is unknown.

Profiled with immunoSEQ multiplex PCR; TCRdb holds only in-frame clones, not every one. The sample shows about 110,000 clones, about 86% of them seen only once. CDR1 is SGHKS and CDR2 is YYEKEE in the germline V gene (reference sequence). With 1 base clipped from V and 9 bases from J, the junction kept 8 bases outside the gene matches. CDR3 size: 15 residues. The input for sequencing was peripheral blood, taken on day 0 of AZD1222 vaccination. This clonotype was obtained from an adult in good health. This rearrangement joins TRBV5-5 to TRBJ2-1, with 9 bases lining up with TRBD2. CDR3 in DNA: TGTGCCAGCAGCTTGTGGCGGGGGGGAGACGGTGAGCAGTTCTTC. It translates to CASSLWRGGDGEQFF.